Described below is a single TCR beta chain sequence and its context. No antigen is known for it. Per-nucleotide qualities are absent, and no much larger clonotype sits a single base away. The trim is 4 bases for V and 10 bases for J, with a gap of 17 bases between the germline ends. In the germline V gene (reference sequence), CDR1 corresponds to LGHDT and CDR2 to YNNKEL. Taken from cysteine to phenylalanine, the CDR3 has 14 residues. CDR3 DNA is the only sequence kept; it has 42 bases, read in frame from the first base. Interpreted using the paper, the time point label stands for: about 28 days (+/-7) after the second vaccine dose. The treatment or condition label for this specimen denotes: meningococcal conjugate vaccine given as trial control. The vaccinee samples were drawn from two UK trials, COV001 and COV002, one of which was a single-blind randomized controlled phase 2/3 trial testing AZD1222 (ChAdOx1 nCoV-19) in healthy adults. For TCRbeta chain sequencing, PBMC samples from trial participants were taken at day 0 and at day 28 after the second dose.

The CDR3 regions of human TCRbeta chains were analyzed by immunosequencing. The authors' analysis ran thus. Repertoire TCRs were matched against a reference library of SARS-CoV-2-specific TCRs generated with the MIRA antigen-specificity platform. Breadth meant the fraction of unique TCRs that were SARS-CoV-2-associated, whereas depth meant the fraction of total T cells that were SARS-CoV-2-associated. Using the MIRA data, every spike-specific TCR was mapped to the spike region that the TCR reacted to and assigned to either a CD4 or a CD8 class. Log10-transformed breadth and depth values were compared by one-way ANOVA with Sidak's multiple comparisons tests. Held by TCRdb, this immuneACCESS table contains in-frame sequences only and omits some clones. Under half of the omission traces to an unresolved V gene where checked; the cause of the rest is unknown. D and trimming were read from the DNA, whereas the V and J calls and clone size are those reported in that table. This sample lists tens of thousands of clones; 70% to 90% were detected once. The top ten clones comprise approximately 5% of the sample.

The data originate from a study of T cell responses to AZD1222 COVID-19 vaccine (dated by TCRdb to the early 2020s). Describing the broader study: TCR sequencing covered 233 trial participants: roughly 200 given two doses of AZD1222 and 26 given two doses of MenACWY control vaccine. Trial participants were enrolled by age into subgroups of 18-55, 56-69 and 70-plus years, and around 150, 29 and 61 TCR-sequenced participants, respectively, were included in these subgroups. Points the paper makes about the study in general: Epitopes outside the regions mutated in the B.1.351 and B.1.1.7 variants were reportedly recognized by nearly half of the unique spike-specific TCRs. Participants were mostly white British, with more females than males. The authors suggested clonal diversity may have been underestimated. Because no day 14 peak-response samples were available, the repertoires could be characterized only after the peak T cell response. After two AZD1222 doses, both the breadth and the depth of spike-specific TCRs were significantly higher than at day 0 and than in MenACWY recipients. The 56-69-year group was small, and its depth increase did not reach significance, likely because of low power. Conclusions about previously exposed vaccinees are limited, since just six or seven AZD1222 recipients were seropositive for SARS-CoV-2 at baseline. CD4 TCRs associated with the vaccine covered the entire spike protein, and the dominant responses were in regions 160-218 and 743-854.

The sequence came from an adult who received the MenACWY meningococcal vaccine as a control. The source material was peripheral blood, sampled 28 days after the second dose of the MenACWY control vaccine. This sequence uses TRBV3-1 (or the pseudogene TRBV3-2) and TRBJ1-5; no D gene is confidently identified. CDR3 region: CASSPSRSGSPQHF. The DNA sequence is as follows: TGTGCCAGCAGCCCGTCCCGTTCGGGCTCACCCCAGCATTTT.